This TCR beta chain originates from a study of post-analysis software for immune sequencing data. Study observations and caveats: Patients had higher frequencies than controls of about five TRBV segments, including TRBV5-6, TRBV5-1 and TRBV20-1.

This clonotype has ten or more counts. Its target is unknown. V lost 7 bases, J lost 2 bases, and 9 bases lay in between. The CDR3 extends over 12 amino acids. Germline V gives CDR1 SGDLS, CDR2 YYNGEE. The authors incorporated unique molecular identifiers into the TCR beta cDNA libraries. TCRdb reprocessed the PCR reads via MiXCR and lists one record per CDR3 protein. Of 350,000 to 450,000 distinct CDR3 sequences in the sample, 35% to 45% are singletons; the top ten hold around 8%. This TCR was sampled from a girl aged 2-10 years with multiple sclerosis. Specimen: blood. V usage is TRBV9 and J usage is TRBJ1-1; D remains unclear. CDR3 sequence (DNA): TGTGCCAGCGGAGGGATTAACACTGAAGCTTTCTTT. The encoded protein is CASGGINTEAFF.